This T cell receptor beta chain came from a study of cytomegalovirus exposure and HLA in healthy donors. The V segment lost 1 base and the J segment 3 bases; nucleotides outside the gene matches: 12. Germline V lookup: CDR1 MGHRA, CDR2 YSYEKL. The CDR3 has 19 residues. Study outcomes and limitations: The investigators catalogued 160 or so TCR beta chains as cytomegalovirus-associated.

As concerns this clone: What it binds is unknown.

The PCR contained 60 Vbeta and 13 Jbeta primers. The data were produced by immunoSEQ multiplex PCR, yet TCRdb's version contains in-frame clones alone and is incomplete. The sample yields approximately 160,000 clones, 80% seen once. The clonotype comes from a man between 18 and 29 years old in good health and CMV-seropositive. The V and J genes are TRBV4-1 and TRBJ2-1, with 10 bases fitting TRBD2. Sequencing was carried out using PBMCs. The CDR3 region has the DNA TGCGCCAGCAGCCAAGGGGCAGGGGTACTAGCGGGGAACTACAATGAGCAGTTCTTC. Translation gives CASSQGAGVLAGNYNEQFF.